These 3 T cell receptor beta chains share one sample of origin, sequenced in a study of blood T cell repertoires in COVID-19. Only in-frame clones appear in the TCRdb table, and some are missing; sequencing was by immunoSEQ multiplex PCR. The sample contains under 60,000 clones, around 75% of which appear only once. The material sequenced was peripheral blood. The receptors derive from a human donor in a cohort sampled during active COVID-19.

The genes are TRBV28 and TRBJ1-5; D is perhaps TRBD1 (5 bases). There are 12 residues in the CDR3. Germline V lookup: CDR1 MDHEN, CDR2 SYDVKM. The V end lost 9 bases, the J end lost 4 bases, and 10 bases lay between the germline ends. DNA for the CDR3: TGTGCCAGTGGGGGGTCAAATCAGCCCCAGCATTTT. It is translated as CASGGSNQPQHF.

This chain joins TRBV5-4 and TRBJ1-2; 7 bases fit TRBD1. This CDR3 region has 13 residues. Germline V lookup: CDR1 SGHNT, CDR2 YYREEE (reference sequence). V was clipped by 4 bases and J by 5 bases; unmatched bases: 5. Written as DNA, the CDR3 is TGTGCCAGCAGCAGGGACAGTCTATATGGCTACACCTTC. Amino acid sequence: CASSRDSLYGYTF.

This clone occurred once. This sequence joins TRBV9 and TRBJ2-6; D may be TRBD2 (6 bases). The CDR3 consists of 15 residues. CDR1 is SGDLS, CDR2 YYNGEE, per germline. V gave up 4 bases and J gave up 0 bases, with 8 bases separating them. CDR3 residues: CASSFGSSGANVLTF. DNA of the CDR3: TGTGCCAGCAGCTTCGGGAGCTCTGGGGCCAACGTCCTGACTTTC.